The entry below gives a single T cell receptor beta chain sequence along with its context. Between the trimmed V and J ends, which lost 2 bases and 2 bases, there was a span of 7 bases. This CDR3 is 15 amino acids long. Germline CDR1 is LGHNT and CDR2 is FRNRAP. Measured with immunoSEQ multiplex PCR; TCRdb has only the in-frame clones, and not every one. This table has approximately 99,000 clones, approximately 87% appearing once. This specimen belongs to a study of OX40 agonist ivuxolimab in advanced cancers. The chain combines TRBV12-5 with TRBJ2-6, with D unresolved. The specimen comprised CD4+ or CD8+ T cells sorted from blood, sampled in a trial of the OX40 agonist ivuxolimab. The TCR sequence derives from an adult with an advanced solid tumor such as melanoma, head and neck, liver or kidney cancer. CDR3 DNA sequence: TGTGCTAGTGGTTTGATTGAAGCTGGGGCCAACGTCCTGACTTTC. Protein: CASGLIEAGANVLTF. Combining the CDR3 with reference TRBV12-5 and TRBJ2-6 gives the whole variable domain DARVTQTPRHKVTEMGQEVTMRCQPILGHNTVFWYRQTMMQGLELLAYFRNRAPLDDSGMPKDRFSAEMPDATLATLKIQPSEPRDSAVYFCASGLIEAGANVLTFGAGSRLTVL.